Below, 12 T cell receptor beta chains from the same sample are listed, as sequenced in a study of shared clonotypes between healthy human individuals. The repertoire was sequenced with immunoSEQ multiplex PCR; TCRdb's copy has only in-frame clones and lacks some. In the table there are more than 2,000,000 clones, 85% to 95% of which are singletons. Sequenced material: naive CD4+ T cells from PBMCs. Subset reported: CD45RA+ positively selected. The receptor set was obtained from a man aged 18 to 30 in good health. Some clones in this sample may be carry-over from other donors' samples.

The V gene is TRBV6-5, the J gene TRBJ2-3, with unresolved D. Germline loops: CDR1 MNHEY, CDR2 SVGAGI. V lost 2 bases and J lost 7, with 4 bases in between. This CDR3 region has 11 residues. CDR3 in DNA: TGTGCCAGCAGTTACGCTTATACGCAGTATTTT. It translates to CASSYAYTQYF.

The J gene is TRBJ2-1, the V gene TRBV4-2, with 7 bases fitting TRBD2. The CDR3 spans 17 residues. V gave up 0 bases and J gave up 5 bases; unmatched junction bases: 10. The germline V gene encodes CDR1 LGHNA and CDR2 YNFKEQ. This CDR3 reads CASSQDPRGSGHNEQFF. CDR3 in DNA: TGTGCCAGCAGCCAAGACCCCCGGGGTAGCGGGCACAATGAGCAGTTCTTC.

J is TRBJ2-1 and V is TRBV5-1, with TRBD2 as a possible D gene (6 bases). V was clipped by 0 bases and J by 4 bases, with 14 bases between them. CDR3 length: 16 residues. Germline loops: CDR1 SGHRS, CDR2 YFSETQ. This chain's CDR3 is CASSLATSTPYNEQFF. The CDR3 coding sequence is TGCGCCAGCAGCTTGGCAACTAGCACCCCGTACAATGAGCAGTTCTTC. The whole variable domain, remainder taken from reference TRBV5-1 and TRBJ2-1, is KAGVTQTPRYLIKTRGQQVTLSCSPISGHRSVSWYQQTPGQGLQFLFEYFSETQRNKGNFPGRFSGRQFSNSRSEMNVSTLELGDSALYLCASSLATSTPYNEQFFGPGTRLTVL.

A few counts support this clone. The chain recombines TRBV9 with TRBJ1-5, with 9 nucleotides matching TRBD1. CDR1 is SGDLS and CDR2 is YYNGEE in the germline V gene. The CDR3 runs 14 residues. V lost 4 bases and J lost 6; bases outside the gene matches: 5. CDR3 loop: CASSFLDRGQPQHF. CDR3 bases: TGTGCCAGCAGCTTCCTGGACAGGGGTCAGCCCCAGCATTTT.

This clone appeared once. CDR3 in DNA: TGTGCCAGCACACCGGACAGGGTTTTCATTCAGTACTTC. Its translation is CASTPDRVFIQYF. The chain carries TRBV6-1 and TRBJ2-4; 8 bases match TRBD1. The V and J ends lost 7 bases and 9 bases, in that order; junction bases with no gene match: 8. From germline, CDR1 is MNHNS and CDR2 SASEGT. CDR3 length: 13 amino acids.

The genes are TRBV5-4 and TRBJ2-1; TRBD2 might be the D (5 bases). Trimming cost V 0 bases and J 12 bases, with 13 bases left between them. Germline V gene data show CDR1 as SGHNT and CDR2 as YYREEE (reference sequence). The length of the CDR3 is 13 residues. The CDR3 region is CASSLDSAIGQFF. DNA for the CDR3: TGTGCCAGCAGCTTGGATAGCGCAATCGGGCAGTTCTTC.

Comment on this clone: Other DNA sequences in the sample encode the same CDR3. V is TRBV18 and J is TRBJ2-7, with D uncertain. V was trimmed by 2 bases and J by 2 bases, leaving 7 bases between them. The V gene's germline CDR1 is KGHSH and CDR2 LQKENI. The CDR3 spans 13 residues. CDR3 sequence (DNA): TGTGCCAGCTCACCAAGGGATGCCTACGAGCAGTACTTC. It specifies CASSPRDAYEQYF.

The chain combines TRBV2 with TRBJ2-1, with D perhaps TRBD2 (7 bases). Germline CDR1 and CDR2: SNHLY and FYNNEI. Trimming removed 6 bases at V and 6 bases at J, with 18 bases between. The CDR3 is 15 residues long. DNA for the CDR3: TGTGCCAGCAGCAAAAGGGGGGGAGCGGTCAATGAGCAGTTCTTC. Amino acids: CASSKRGGAVNEQFF.

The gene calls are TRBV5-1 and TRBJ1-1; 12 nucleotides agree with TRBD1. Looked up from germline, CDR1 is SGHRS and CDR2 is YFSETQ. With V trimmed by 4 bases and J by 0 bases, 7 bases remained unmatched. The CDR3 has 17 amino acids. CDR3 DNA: TGCGCCAGCAGCCCGGGACAGGGGGCCGGTATGAACACTGAAGCTTTCTTT. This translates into CASSPGQGAGMNTEAFF.

Here the CDR3 reads CASSRLAGDLIPEQYF. The CDR3 bases are TGTGCCAGCTCAAGACTAGCGGGAGACCTCATCCCCGAGCAGTACTTC. V is TRBV27 and J is TRBJ2-7, with TRBD2 matching over 12 bases. Germline V gene data show CDR1 as MNHEY and CDR2 as SMNVEV (reference sequence). V dropped 8 bases and J dropped 6; count of bases not matched to a gene: 14. This CDR3 contains 16 residues.

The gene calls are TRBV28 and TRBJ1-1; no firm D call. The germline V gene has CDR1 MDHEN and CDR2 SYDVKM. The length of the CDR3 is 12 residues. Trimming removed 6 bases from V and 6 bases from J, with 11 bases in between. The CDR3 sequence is CASRPPHSEAFF. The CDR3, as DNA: TGTGCCAGCAGGCCACCCCACTCTGAAGCTTTCTTT. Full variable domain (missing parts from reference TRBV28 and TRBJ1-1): DVKVTQSSRYLVKRTGEKVFLECVQDMDHENMFWYRQDPGLGLRLIYFSYDVKMKEKGDIPEGYSVSREKKERFSLILESASTNQTSMYLCASRPPHSEAFFGQGTRLTVV.

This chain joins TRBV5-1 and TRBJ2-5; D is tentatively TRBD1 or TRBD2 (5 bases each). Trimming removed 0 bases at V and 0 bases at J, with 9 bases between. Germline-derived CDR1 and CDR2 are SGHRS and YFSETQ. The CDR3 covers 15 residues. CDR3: CASSLAGDDQETQYF. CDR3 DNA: TGCGCCAGCAGCTTGGCTGGGGACGACCAAGAGACCCAGTACTTC.